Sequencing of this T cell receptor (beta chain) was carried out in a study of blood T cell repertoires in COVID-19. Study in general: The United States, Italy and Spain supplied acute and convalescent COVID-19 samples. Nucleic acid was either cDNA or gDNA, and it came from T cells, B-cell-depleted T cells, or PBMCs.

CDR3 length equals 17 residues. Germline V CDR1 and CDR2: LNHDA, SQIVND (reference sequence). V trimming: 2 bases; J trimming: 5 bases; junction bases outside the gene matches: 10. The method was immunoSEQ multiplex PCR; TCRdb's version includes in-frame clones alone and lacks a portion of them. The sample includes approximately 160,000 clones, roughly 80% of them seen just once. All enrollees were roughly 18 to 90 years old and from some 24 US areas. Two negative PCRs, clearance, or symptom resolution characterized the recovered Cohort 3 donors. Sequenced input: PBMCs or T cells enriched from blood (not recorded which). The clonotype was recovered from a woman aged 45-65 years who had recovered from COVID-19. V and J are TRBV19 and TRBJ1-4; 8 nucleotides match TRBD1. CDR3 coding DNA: TGTGCCAGTAGTATATCACCCCTTCAGGGGGCGAATGAAAAACTGTTTTTT. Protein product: CASSISPLQGANEKLFF. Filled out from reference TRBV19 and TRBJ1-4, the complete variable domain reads DGGITQSPKYLFRKEGQNVTLSCEQNLNHDAMYWYRQDPGQGLRLIYYSQIVNDFQKGDIAEGYSVSREKKESFPLTVTSAQKNPTAFYLCASSISPLQGANEKLFFGSGTQLSVL.